These 9 T cell receptor beta chains originate from one sample sequenced in a study of T cell changes during pregnancy in multiple sclerosis. The assay was immunoSEQ multiplex PCR, and TCRdb's table has in-frame clones only and misses some. Of some 57,000 clones listed, 91% are singletons. The sample consisted of CD4+ T cells from peripheral blood mononuclear cells, taken in the first trimester of pregnancy. The receptors stem from a female donor with multiple sclerosis, enrolled in a pregnancy study.

This chain joins TRBV10-3 and TRBJ1-1; 8 bases map to TRBD1. Germline V gene data show CDR1 as ENHRY and CDR2 as SYGVKD. V was pared by 6 bases and J by 0 bases, with 3 bases of the junction left unmatched. The CDR3 extends over 14 amino acids. Here the CDR3 DNA reads TGTGCCATCAGGGACAGGGACATGAACACTGAAGCTTTCTTT. As protein: CAIRDRDMNTEAFF.

This rearrangement joins TRBV4-3 to TRBJ2-2; 9 bases are shared with TRBD1. The V gene's germline CDR1 is LGHNA and CDR2 YSLEER. This CDR3 contains 15 residues. V was clipped by 3 bases and J by 4 bases; unmatched bases: 3. DNA of the CDR3: TGCGCCAGCAGCCAGGGACAGGGAGGCACCGGGGAGCTGTTTTTT. Residues: CASSQGQGGTGELFF.

The V and J genes are TRBV29-1 and TRBJ2-7, with 8 bases fitting TRBD2. CDR1 and CDR2 from the germline V gene are SQVTM and ANQGSEA. The V gene end was trimmed by 6 bases and the J gene end by 4 bases; junction bases not matched to a gene: 8. The CDR3 length is 13 residues. The CDR3 here is CSVKGLAHYEQYF. The CDR3 region has the DNA TGCAGCGTAAAAGGACTAGCCCATTACGAGCAGTACTTC.

V gene TRBV2 combines with J gene TRBJ2-7, with 12 bases that match TRBD1. CDR1 SNHLY and CDR2 FYNNEI come from the germline V gene. This CDR3 comprises 15 residues. The V segment lost 6 bases and the J segment 2 bases; nucleotides outside the gene matches: 5. CDR3 sequence (DNA): TGTGCCAGCAGCGGGGACAGGGGGCTGACCTACGAGCAGTACTTC. It codes for CASSGDRGLTYEQYF.

The chain joins TRBV7-3 to TRBJ2-1; D is undetermined. V was cut by 2 bases and J by 10 bases, with 9 bases left in between. CDR1 is SGHTA and CDR2 is FQGTGA in the germline V gene. The CDR3 is 12 residues long. In nucleotides, the CDR3 is TGTGCCAGCAGCTTAGAAGCGCGGGAGCAGTTCTTC. Its protein is CASSLEAREQFF.

The V call is TRBV4-1, the J call TRBJ1-5; D not certain. This CDR3 contains 16 residues. CDR1 MGHRA and CDR2 YSYEKL come from the germline V gene. V dropped 0 bases and J dropped 7 bases, with 16 bases sitting between them. CDR3 protein: CASSQEAVVVIQPQHF. The CDR3, as DNA: TGCGCCAGCAGCCAAGAAGCGGTTGTCGTGATCCAGCCCCAGCATTTT.

This clone was counted a single time. The chain joins TRBV9 to TRBJ2-4; D is perhaps TRBD2 (5 bases). Germline values: CDR1 SGDLS, CDR2 YYNGEE. The CDR3 spans 13 residues. The germline V and J ends were trimmed by 2 bases and 8 bases, with 11 bases remaining between them. The CDR3 spells CASSVRPEDIQYF. The CDR3 bases are TGTGCCAGCAGCGTGCGGCCGGAGGACATTCAGTACTTC.

This clone has just one count. V and J are TRBV20-1 and TRBJ2-3; D is unclear. The CDR3 has 11 amino acids. Germline V gene data show CDR1 as DFQATT and CDR2 as SNEGSKA (reference sequence). Trimming removed 3 bases at V and 4 bases at J, with 5 bases between. The chain's CDR3 is CSASESDTQYF. CDR3 DNA sequence: TGCAGTGCTAGTGAGTCAGATACGCAGTATTTT.

The V and J genes are TRBV27 and TRBJ1-1; no clear D. Germline loops: CDR1 MNHEY, CDR2 SMNVEV (reference sequence). V was shortened by 1 base and J by 0 bases, with 9 bases between the two germline ends. The CDR3 is 15 residues long. The CDR3, as DNA: TGTGCCAGCAGTTTATTTGGCGGGTTGAACACTGAAGCTTTCTTT. Amino acid sequence: CASSLFGGLNTEAFF.